These T cell receptor beta chains were read from a single sample in a study of T cells in Graves' hyperthyroidism and ophthalmopathy. Using its own MiXCR run on the multiplex PCR reads, TCRdb lists one record per CDR3 protein. The sample lists about 330,000 distinct CDR3 sequences, about an eighth occurring once. Sequencing used blood. These receptor sequences come from a woman aged 40 to 50 with Graves' ophthalmopathy. The CDR3 runs from the conserved cysteine through the conserved F or W.

CASSLRLDEQFF,TRBV28
CASSPWGEHEKLFF,TRBV18
CSARPLFQETQYF,TRBV20-1
CASSLETGRWGETQYF,TRBV7-6
CASQWTSASSYNEQFF,TRBV2
CASSISRGRNEQFF,TRBV19
CASSSQTGFSDTQYF,TRBV5-1
CASSSPSGSLYNEQFF,TRBV19
CASSYGFGTALGTDTQYF,TRBV6-2/TRBV6-3
CASSPGTGKHSGANVLTF,TRBV14
CATRGKGGEAFF,TRBV24-1
CASSPSPGLAEQFF,TRBV25-1
CASRPGLAEQETQYF,TRBV6-1
CASSIETGQRGANVLTF,TRBV19
CASGLQETQYF,TRBV11-3
CASSRGQGYTYEQYF,TRBV5-1
CATNKGGYYEKLFF,TRBV15
CASSQVQYEQYF,TRBV3-1
CASSEGAGANVLTF,TRBV6-1
CSARVLLAGDTDTQYF,TRBV20-1
CSARRGGDREQYF,TRBV20-1
CASSLTQGSNQPQHF,TRBV27
CASSLDTGTFYEQYF,TRBV7-2
CASCRGPQETQYF,TRBV2
CASSTRGGGIGNSPLHF,TRBV11-2
CASSLAPTAITGNTIYF,TRBV5-6
CASSLEQNTEAFF,TRBV5-6
CASRSKGTGELFF,TRBV12-3/TRBV12-4
CASIFYGNPGGLWGYTF,TRBV13
CASSLDGFNQPQHF,TRBV7-9